Described below is a single T cell receptor (beta chain) sequence and its context. Its antigen is not identified. This record comes from a study of T cell responses to AZD1222 COVID-19 vaccine. Study information: Investigators merged groups given second doses at roughly 4 or roughly 12 weeks. Study-level results: Breadth and depth of Spike-specific TCRs rose after two AZD1222 doses. Donors were mostly white British, more females; clonal diversity possibly underestimated.

Sequenced by immunoSEQ multiplex PCR; TCRdb stores in-frame clones only, minus some. The sample holds tens of thousands of clones, almost 90% seen once. Trimming removed 2 bases from V and 5 bases from J, with 12 bases in between. CDR1 and CDR2 (germline): SEHNR, FQNEAQ (reference sequence). This CDR3 region has 14 residues. V is TRBV7-9 and J is TRBJ1-2; D unclear. The sequencing here drew on peripheral blood, taken on day 0 of AZD1222 vaccination. The receptor comes from an adult in good health. The CDR3 sequence: CASSLYGVGYGYTF. The CDR3 DNA reads as TGTGCCAGCAGCTTATATGGGGTTGGTTATGGCTACACCTTC.